Each of the 5 T cell receptor beta chains below was sequenced from the same sample in a study of blood T cell repertoires in COVID-19 (dated by TCRdb to the early 2020s). The receptor library was made with the immunoSEQ multiplex PCR assay. Drawn from immuneACCESS, this table holds only the in-frame rearrangements with V and J called that TCRdb kept. Clones are partly lost; checked studies trace under half to an unresolved V gene and leave the rest unexplained. A total of fewer than 350,000 clones appear in this sample, 75% to 95% of them only once. The ten largest clonotypes hold approximately 7.5% of the sample. The sequencing input was peripheral blood. The receptor source for this set is a woman aged 25 to 39 with COVID-19, enrolled during active disease.

This chain joins TRBV12-3 or TRBV12-4 and TRBJ1-2, with 8 bases that match TRBD1. The V and J ends lost 6 bases and 5 bases, in that order; junction bases with no gene match: 5. The CDR3 is 13 residues long. As DNA, the CDR3 is TGTGCCAGCAGCCGGACAGGGCCTTATGGCTACACCTTC. Translation gives CASSRTGPYGYTF.

The chain recombines TRBV2 with TRBJ2-1; 8 positions agree with TRBD1. Germline CDR1 is SNHLY and CDR2 is FYNNEI. This CDR3 contains 16 residues. Trimming took 7 bases from V and 1 from J; bases not matched to a gene: 9. The CDR3 DNA reads as TGTGCCAGCATCAGGGACAGGACGAGGTCCTACAATGAGCAGTTCTTC. Protein: CASIRDRTRSYNEQFF. The full variable domain, rest sourced from reference TRBV2 and TRBJ2-1, is EPEVTQTPSHQVTQMGQEVILRCVPISNHLYFYWYRQILGQKVEFLVSFYNNEISEKSEIFDDQFSVERPDGSNFTLKIRSTKLEDSAMYFCASIRDRTRSYNEQFFGPGTRLTVL.

A remark on this clone: Different DNA sequences within this sample yield the same CDR3. V and J are TRBV5-1 and TRBJ1-1; D perhaps matches TRBD1 (6 bases). This CDR3 has 14 amino acids. V was clipped by 0 bases and J by 5 bases, with 11 bases between them. CDR1 SGHRS and CDR2 YFSETQ come from the germline V gene. CDR3 sequence reads: CASSLAGGGTEAFF. In DNA, the CDR3 is TGCGCCAGCAGCTTGGCTGGGGGCGGAACTGAAGCTTTCTTT.

This chain links TRBV4-1 with TRBJ2-1; 10 bases fit TRBD2. Per the germline V gene, CDR1 is MGHRA and CDR2 is YSYEKL. The CDR3 sequence is 16 residues long. V was clipped by 0 bases and J by 7 bases; unmatched bases: 6. This chain's CDR3 is CASSQETLAGVNEQFF. In DNA, the CDR3 is TGCGCCAGCAGCCAAGAGACCCTAGCGGGAGTAAATGAGCAGTTCTTC.

The rearrangement joins TRBV7-8 to TRBJ1-1; 9 bases agree with TRBD1. Germline V lookup: CDR1 SGHVS, CDR2 FQNEAQ. There are 17 residues in the CDR3. After removal of 1 base from V and 0 bases from J, the junction contained 6 bases not matched to a gene. In DNA, the CDR3 is TGTGCCAGCAGCTTAGTAGGGACAGGGACCATGAACACTGAAGCTTTCTTT. Translated, it gives CASSLVGTGTMNTEAFF.